This note documents a single T cell receptor beta chain sequence. Its antigen is unidentified. This record comes from a study of cytomegalovirus exposure and HLA in healthy donors. Whole-study results and caveats: Most sequenced TCRs were rare (though some public TCRs occurred in many donors).

In germline, CDR1 is MNHEY, CDR2 SMNVEV (reference sequence). There are 19 residues in the CDR3. V gave up 3 bases and J gave up 1 base; unmatched junction bases: 11. Here immunoSEQ multiplex PCR was the method, and the copy in TCRdb shows in-frame clones only, minus some. The top ten clones hold 0.8% to 0.95% of a sample with approximately 160,000 clones, 90% to 97% of them seen once. The chain combines TRBV27 with TRBJ2-1, with TRBD2 identical over 11 bases. This receptor was taken from a woman under 30 in good health and CMV-seronegative. Specimen: PBMCs. CDR3 region: CASSFVGLGTSGSYNEQFF. The CDR3 DNA is TGTGCCAGCAGTTTTGTGGGCTTAGGGACTAGCGGATCCTACAATGAGCAGTTCTTC.